This T cell receptor (beta chain) was found in a study of cytomegalovirus exposure and HLA in healthy donors. The study, taken as a whole, reports: The analysis excluded some indistinguishable V segments, including TRBV6-2 and TRBV6-3. A later analysis found common viral pathogens apparently linked to several of the most significant clusters. Most likely, a cluster of highly shared sequence variants arose as a sequencing artifact. Immune exposure information available was restricted to CMV serostatus.

With regard to this clone: Antigen: not known.

In the PCR, 60 Vbeta and 13 Jbeta primers were used. Generated by immunoSEQ multiplex PCR, the TCRdb table keeps only in-frame clones and is missing some. Here the sample spans under 200,000 clones, around 68% being singletons. CDR3 length equals 14 residues. Looked up from germline, CDR1 is SGHRS and CDR2 is YFSETQ. V lost 2 bases, J lost 4 bases, and 10 bases lay in between. V is TRBV5-1 and J is TRBJ1-3; D call uncertain. This TCR derives from a man in his forties or fifties in good health and CMV-seronegative. The specimen was PBMCs. CDR3 bases: TGCGCCAGCAGCTTAGAGGATCCGGGAAACACCATATATTTT. This translates into CASSLEDPGNTIYF.